Below, 27 T cell receptor beta chains from the same sample are listed, as sequenced in a study of blood T cells in healthy people across ages. For the second PCR, which ran for about 6 to 11 cycles, a sample-barcoded 5' primer and a J-beta primer mix were used. TCRdb recomputed calls from the 5' RACE reads with MiXCR, one row per CDR3 protein. The data contain approximately 1.5 million distinct CDR3 sequences, about 31% of them seen just once; the ten biggest clones take up around 11%. The sequenced material came from blood. These receptors all stem from a woman aged 30 to 39 in good health.

The V and J genes are TRBV11-2 and TRBJ2-1, with 7 nucleotides matching TRBD1. Germline CDR1 is SGHAT and CDR2 is FQNNGV. V was clipped by 5 bases and J by 0 bases; unmatched bases: 10. The CDR3 is 17 amino acids. DNA for the CDR3: TGTGCCAGCAGCCTGGACAGGATAACTAGCTCCTACAATGAGCAGTTCTTC. Residues: CASSLDRITSSYNEQFF.

The V and J genes are TRBV5-1 and TRBJ1-1, with 8 positions matching TRBD1. Germline values: CDR1 SGHRS, CDR2 YFSETQ. The CDR3 consists of 13 residues. The V gene end was trimmed by 7 bases and the J gene end by 4 bases; junction bases not matched to a gene: 6. CDR3 DNA sequence: TGCGCCAGCTGGGGCACAGGGGGCACTGAAGCTTTCTTT. This translates into CASWGTGGTEAFF.

V usage is TRBV5-1 and J usage is TRBJ2-3, with D hard to call. This CDR3 spans 16 amino acids. Germline V gene lookup returns CDR1 SGHRS and CDR2 YFSETQ. Trimming took off 0 bases at V and 0 bases at J, with 11 bases between the two ends. The CDR3 region is CASSLDRLTSTDTQYF. For the CDR3, the DNA is TGCGCCAGCAGCTTGGATCGTCTCACTAGCACAGATACGCAGTATTTT.

The rearrangement links TRBV7-6 to TRBJ1-5, with D possibly matching TRBD1 (6 bases). This CDR3 spans 14 amino acids. Trimming pared 5 bases from V and 9 bases from J, leaving 17 bases between. Germline CDR1 reads SGHVS; CDR2 reads FNYEAQ. The CDR3 spells CASSPTMGGRPQHF. CDR3 bases: TGTGCCAGCAGCCCTACGATGGGGGGGCGGCCCCAGCATTTT.

Regarding this clonotype: Since a much larger clone is just one base distant, this may be a read error. The gene calls are TRBV6-4 and TRBJ1-5, with a weak D call TRBD1 (5 bases). The germline V gene has CDR1 MRHNA and CDR2 SNTAGT. This CDR3 has 15 residues. Deletions cut 3 bases from V and 5 bases from J, with 14 bases between. CDR3 amino acids: CASSESGGSDQPQHF. In nucleotides, the CDR3 is TGTGCCAGCAGTGAATCCGGGGGGTCCGATCAGCCCCAGCATTTT.

This clonotype was counted at least ten times. The J gene is TRBJ2-7, the V gene TRBV6-5, with 12 bases aligning to TRBD2. CDR1 is MNHEY, CDR2 SVGAGI, per germline. This CDR3 contains 14 residues. V gave up 6 bases and J gave up 6 bases; unmatched junction bases: 6. The CDR3 reads CASSPGLAGFEQYF. The DNA of the CDR3 is TGTGCCAGCAGCCCGGGACTAGCGGGTTTCGAGCAGTACTTC.

The chain has TRBV12-3 or TRBV12-4 and TRBJ2-3, with D unclear. Trimming took off 5 bases at V and 2 bases at J, with 8 bases between the two ends. The CDR3 has 13 amino acids. As DNA, the CDR3 is TGTGCCAGCAGTCGGGTTGACACAGATACGCAGTATTTT. Translated, it gives CASSRVDTDTQYF.

The sample holds one count of this clonotype. The rearrangement joins TRBV27 to TRBJ2-1, with a tentative D call TRBD2 (7 bases). This CDR3 is built from 15 residues. In germline, CDR1 is MNHEY, CDR2 SMNVEV (reference sequence). Trimming shortened V by 6 bases and J by 7 bases, and 19 bases separated the two germline ends. For the CDR3, the DNA is TGTGCCAGCAGGTCCCGGGGGGCCCAGGGAAATGAGCAGTTCTTC. This sequence encodes CASRSRGAQGNEQFF.

Ten or more counts support this clonotype. V and J are TRBV4-2 and TRBJ1-2; TRBD1 might be the D (6 bases). CDR3 length equals 14 residues. V lost 0 bases and J 5 bases, leaving 10 bases between the germline ends. Germline-derived CDR1 and CDR2 are LGHNA and YNFKEQ. CDR3 in DNA: TGTGCCAGCAGCCAAGAATTGGACAGATATGGCTACACCTTC. It translates to CASSQELDRYGYTF.

This clonotype was detected a few times. The V and J genes are TRBV20-1 and TRBJ1-5; no clear D. There are 13 residues in the CDR3. Germline V gives CDR1 DFQATT, CDR2 SNEGSKA (reference sequence). The V end was cut by 0 bases, the J end by 5 bases, with 8 bases between. In DNA, the CDR3 is TGCAGTGCTAGAGAGTCCCTGGATCAGCCCCAGCATTTT. Its translation is CSARESLDQPQHF.

This clonotype was found many times. The J gene is TRBJ2-1, the V gene TRBV12-3 or TRBV12-4; 12 nucleotides agree with TRBD2. The ends lost 6 bases at V and 2 bases at J; junction bases unmatched: 2. The CDR3 has 15 residues. CDR3 DNA: TGTGCCAGCAGCTCTAGCGGGGGGGCCTACAATGAGCAGTTCTTC. It encodes CASSSSGGAYNEQFF.

This chain joins TRBV20-1 and TRBJ1-5; D not certain. V shed 5 bases and J shed 0 bases, with 14 bases lying between them. CDR3 length: 15 residues. Germline V gene data show CDR1 as DFQATT and CDR2 as SNEGSKA (reference sequence). CDR3 sequence reads: CSAGENLYSNQPQHF. In DNA, the CDR3 is TGCAGTGCTGGTGAGAACCTCTATAGCAATCAGCCCCAGCATTTT.

This clonotype turned up a few times. V is TRBV7-3 and J is TRBJ2-1; D might be TRBD1 (6 bases). Germline lookup yields CDR1 SGHTA and CDR2 FQGTGA. V lost 6 bases and J lost 4, with 16 bases in between. This CDR3 is 15 amino acids long. In DNA form, the CDR3 reads TGTGCCAGCAGTTTCGGACAGAGCACATACAATGAGCAGTTCTTC. The encoded protein is CASSFGQSTYNEQFF.

This clonotype was detected only a few times. V and J are TRBV29-1 and TRBJ1-1, with D possibly TRBD1 on 6 matching bases. The CDR3 runs 15 residues. V was trimmed by 7 bases and J by 1 base, leaving 19 bases between them. Per the germline V gene, CDR1 is SQVTM and CDR2 is ANQGSEA. CDR3 bases: TGCAGCGCGCACAGGGTATGGGAGACGAACACTGAAGCTTTCTTT. Translated, it gives CSAHRVWETNTEAFF.

Note on this clonotype: A much larger clone lies a single base off, so this may be a read error. The chain links TRBV5-1 to TRBJ2-3; TRBD1 matches at 7 bases. The V gene's germline CDR1 is SGHRS and CDR2 YFSETQ. The CDR3 covers 15 residues. In DNA, the CDR3 is TGCGCCGGCAGCACGTCGGGCAGGGGGACAGATACGCAGTATTTT. It translates to CAGSTSGRGTDTQYF.

There are a few counts of this clonotype. This chain links TRBV20-1 with TRBJ2-3; 9 bases are a match to TRBD2. The V and J ends lost 0 bases and 0 bases, in that order; junction bases with no gene match: 4. The CDR3 loop spans 16 amino acids. Germline V gene lookup returns CDR1 DFQATT and CDR2 SNEGSKA (reference sequence). CDR3 region: CSAREASGTSTDTQYF. Written as DNA, the CDR3 is TGCAGTGCTAGAGAGGCTAGCGGGACTAGCACAGATACGCAGTATTTT.

The chain recombines TRBV3-1 with TRBJ1-5; the D is unclear. Germline V gene data show CDR1 as LGHDT and CDR2 as YNNKEL (reference sequence). The V end was cut by 0 bases, the J end by 1 base, with 7 bases between. The CDR3 sequence is 15 residues long. The CDR3 loop is CASSQDSGSNQPQHF. CDR3 in DNA: TGTGCCAGCAGCCAAGATTCGGGGAGCAATCAGCCCCAGCATTTT. The variable domain in full, completed from reference TRBV3-1 and TRBJ1-5, reads DTAVSQTPKYLVTQMGNDKSIKCEQNLGHDTMYWYKQDSKKFLKIMFSYNNKELIINETVPNRFSPKSPDKAHLNLHINSLELGDSAVYFCASSQDSGSNQPQHFGDGTRLSIL.

This sequence joins TRBV9 and TRBJ2-7, with D perhaps assigned TRBD1 or TRBD2 (5 bases each). The CDR3 has 15 residues. The germline gives CDR1 SGDLS, CDR2 YYNGEE. Trimming shortened V by 3 bases and J by 4 bases, and 17 bases separated the two germline ends. This CDR3 reads CASSAGTLGPYEQYF. The CDR3 DNA is TGTGCCAGCAGCGCGGGGACCTTGGGTCCGTACGAGCAGTACTTC.

This rearrangement joins TRBV6-5 to TRBJ2-1; maybe TRBD2 (6 bases). Trimming removed 6 bases at V and 8 bases at J, with 14 bases between. The germline V gene has CDR1 MNHEY and CDR2 SVGAGI. The length of the CDR3 is 13 residues. This CDR3 is CASSPSTSYEQFF. CDR3 DNA sequence: TGTGCCAGCAGCCCCTCGACTAGTTATGAGCAGTTCTTC.

The CDR3 DNA follows: TGCAGTGCTCAGACAGGGAGCTCTGGGGCCAACGTCCTGACTTTC. Protein sequence: CSAQTGSSGANVLTF. The V and J genes are TRBV20-1 and TRBJ2-6; 7 nucleotides align to TRBD1. J was trimmed by 0 bases and V by 5 bases; bases with no gene match: 4. This CDR3 comprises 15 residues. CDR1 DFQATT and CDR2 SNEGSKA come from the germline V gene (reference sequence).

This chain uses TRBV6-5 with TRBJ2-1, with D perhaps TRBD1 or TRBD2 (5 bases each). The germline CDR1 and CDR2 sequences are MNHEY and SVGAGI. This CDR3 has 11 residues. With 2 bases removed from V and 9 bases from J, the gap between germline ends came to 5 bases. The CDR3 spells CASSYGGEQFF. In DNA form, the CDR3 reads TGTGCCAGCAGTTACGGGGGTGAGCAGTTCTTC.

The sample holds many counts of this clonotype. CDR3 sequence reads: CASSQVKVVYEQYF. CDR3 coding DNA: TGCGCCAGCAGCCAAGTCAAGGTCGTCTACGAGCAGTACTTC. The gene calls are TRBV4-1 and TRBJ2-7; D gene ambiguous. This CDR3 spans 14 amino acids. The germline V gene has CDR1 MGHRA and CDR2 YSYEKL. Trimming stripped 1 base from V and 3 bases from J, with 10 bases between.

This sequence joins TRBV6-6 and TRBJ2-4; 8 positions match TRBD1. CDR3 length equals 14 residues. V was pared by 5 bases and J by 8 bases, with 8 bases of the junction left unmatched. Germline values: CDR1 MNHNY, CDR2 SVGAGI (reference sequence). CDR3 region: CASSNTDRGHIQYF. CDR3 DNA sequence: TGTGCCAGCAGTAATACAGACAGGGGACACATTCAGTACTTC.

This rearrangement joins TRBV6-2 or TRBV6-3 to TRBJ2-1, with 7 bases identical to TRBD1. This CDR3 has 14 amino acids. Germline V CDR1 and CDR2: MNHEY, SVGEGT. Germline trimming cut 6 bases from V and 8 bases from J; bases unmatched to any gene: 10. The CDR3 coding sequence is TGTGCCAGCAGCCCCACAGGGGATGGCGATGAGCAGTTCTTC. This codes for CASSPTGDGDEQFF.

V usage is TRBV27 and J usage is TRBJ2-1; 7 bases agree with TRBD2. The CDR3 consists of 17 residues. Germline V lookup: CDR1 MNHEY, CDR2 SMNVEV (reference sequence). V gave up 2 bases and J gave up 4 bases; unmatched junction bases: 11. The CDR3 DNA reads as TGTGCCAGCAGTTTAGGGGCTAGCGGTGGACCTTACAATGAGCAGTTCTTC. Amino acids: CASSLGASGGPYNEQFF.

This chain uses TRBV15 with TRBJ1-1; no definite D call. V lost 4 bases to trimming and J lost 3 bases, with 6 bases between them. The CDR3 is made up of 12 amino acids. The germline gives CDR1 LNHNV, CDR2 YYDKDF (reference sequence). CDR3 nucleotides: TGTGCCACCAGCATTCGGTACACTGAAGCTTTCTTT. Protein product: CATSIRYTEAFF.

The table lists this clonotype with many counts. The rearrangement joins TRBV9 to TRBJ2-3, with D perhaps matching TRBD2 (6 bases). CDR3 size: 15 residues. Germline V gives CDR1 SGDLS, CDR2 YYNGEE. V shed 0 bases and J shed 2 bases, with 10 bases lying between them. The CDR3 DNA sequence: TGTGCCAGCAGCGTAGGTGGGACTCCCACAGATACGCAGTATTTT. Encoded protein: CASSVGGTPTDTQYF.